This T cell receptor (beta chain) was identified in a study of blood T cell repertoires in COVID-19. Study in general: Sources were T cells, B-cell-depleted T cells, or PBMCs; the material itself was cDNA or gDNA.

Authors' methods: How many nucleated cells were present was estimated from reference gene primer amplification. TCRdb's table, derived via immunoSEQ multiplex PCR, lists solely in-frame clones and lacks some. V, J and clone size were drawn from that table, and D and trimming were deduced from the DNA. In the table there are 150,000 to 200,000 clones, 80% to 90% of which are singletons. The trim removed 2 bases at V and 7 bases at J, leaving 3 bases unmatched. The V gene's germline CDR1 is MGHRA and CDR2 YSYEKL. This CDR3 is built from 15 residues. The clonotype was recovered from a human donor with active or convalescent COVID-19. The donor label of this sample is uncertain. This chain uses TRBV4-1 with TRBJ1-6; 9 nucleotides line up with TRBD1. The sequenced sample consisted of peripheral blood. The CDR3 protein is CASSQQDRGNSPLHF. CDR3 nucleotides: TGCGCCAGCAGCCAACAAGACAGGGGGAATTCACCCCTCCACTTT.